This T cell receptor (beta chain) was found in a study of blood T cell repertoires in COVID-19. Here immunoSEQ multiplex PCR was the method, and the copy in TCRdb shows in-frame clones only, minus some. The sample consists of over 15,000 clones, approximately 80% of them appearing once. With V trimmed by 4 bases and J by 6 bases, 10 bases remained unmatched. The germline gives CDR1 SEHNR, CDR2 FQNEAQ (reference sequence). The CDR3 is 15 amino acids. What was sequenced was peripheral blood. V and J are TRBV7-9 and TRBJ2-7; 9 nucleotides match TRBD1. This TCR derives from a human donor in a cohort sampled during active COVID-19. The CDR3: CASSSTGTGPSEQYF. In DNA, the CDR3 is TGTGCCAGCAGCTCGACCGGGACAGGGCCGAGCGAGCAGTACTTC.